This T cell receptor beta chain was profiled in a study of cytomegalovirus exposure and HLA in healthy donors. Notes on the study in general: It was approximately 170 TCR beta chains that were listed as cytomegalovirus-associated. Reports indicated that the classifier achieved high specificity and sensitivity in diagnosing cytomegalovirus status. Across donors, presence/absence analyses took sequencing depth to be roughly uniform.

The PCR ran on 60 Vbeta and 13 Jbeta primers. Clones were sequenced by immunoSEQ multiplex PCR, and TCRdb holds only the in-frame ones, with some missing. The sample consists of 170,000 or so clones, over 70% of them appearing once. Germline V gene lookup returns CDR1 SGHAT and CDR2 FQNNGV. Deletions cut 5 bases from V and 3 bases from J, with 17 bases between. The CDR3 length is 15 residues. About this clone: The antigen remains undetermined.

This receptor was taken from a woman between 50 and 59 years old in good health and CMV-seropositive. The genes are TRBV11-2 and TRBJ2-7; maybe TRBD1 (5 bases). Sequenced: PBMCs. This CDR3 reads CASSKDPGLRYEQYF. The CDR3 DNA follows: TGTGCCAGCAGCAAAGACCCAGGGTTACGCTACGAGCAGTACTTC.